The present T cell receptor beta chain was sequenced within a study of T-cell memory formation after mild COVID-19. Study results and caveats: Nothing showed for sure that second-wave clones peaking on day 37 were SARS-CoV-2 specific. Some SARS-CoV-2-responding clones were already detected in memory before infection.

This CDR3 spans 15 amino acids. Trimming stripped 4 bases from V and 3 bases from J, with 16 bases between. CDR1 is ENHRY and CDR2 is SYGVKD in the germline V gene. The sample holds many counts of this clonotype. Its antigen remains unknown. TCRdb reanalysed the 5' RACE reads using MiXCR and keeps one entry per CDR3 protein. The table has approximately 450,000 distinct CDR3 sequences, about 20% seen once; the top ten hold 9% to 15%. The chain carries TRBV10-3 and TRBJ2-7; D is perhaps TRBD2 (6 bases). The TCR comes from an adult woman who had mild COVID-19 (a few samples of this study predate the infection). Cell type and time point are not known. Sequencing was done on a sample of PBMCs or a T cell subset sorted from them (not recorded which). CDR3 nucleotide sequence: TGTGCCATCAGTGGGGCTAGCGAACGGAACTACGAGCAGTACTTC. It yields the protein CAISGASERNYEQYF.